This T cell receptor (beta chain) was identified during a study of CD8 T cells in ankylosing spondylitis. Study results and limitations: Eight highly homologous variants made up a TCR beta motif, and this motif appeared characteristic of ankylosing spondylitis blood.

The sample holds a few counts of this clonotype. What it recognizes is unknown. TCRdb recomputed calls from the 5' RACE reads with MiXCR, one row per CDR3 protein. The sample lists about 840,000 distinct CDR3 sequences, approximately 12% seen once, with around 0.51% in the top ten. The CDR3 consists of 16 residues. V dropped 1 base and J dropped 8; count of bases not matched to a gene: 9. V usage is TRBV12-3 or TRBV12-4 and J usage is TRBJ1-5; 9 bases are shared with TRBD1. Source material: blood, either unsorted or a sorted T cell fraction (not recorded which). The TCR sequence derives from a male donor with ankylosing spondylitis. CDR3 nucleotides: TGTGCCAGCAGTTTAGGGGGGACAGGGACAGGAAAGCCCCAGCATTTT. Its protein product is CASSLGGTGTGKPQHF.